Described below is a single TCR beta chain sequence and its context. The trim removed 5 bases at V and 5 bases at J, leaving 9 bases unmatched. The germline gives CDR1 LNHDA, CDR2 SQIVND (reference sequence). This CDR3 comprises 15 residues. The data were obtained in a study of shared clonotypes between healthy human individuals. Study background: The people who gave samples were a couple of women and a few men aged 18 to 49.

Loaded into unsorted PBMC replicate PCRs was roughly 310 ng DNA, some 27,000 T cell genomes. The table came from immunoSEQ multiplex PCR; TCRdb's copy has only in-frame clones and leaves some out. The data contain 400,000 to 500,000 clones, over 60% of them singletons. The sequencing sample was made of PBMCs. This sequence joins TRBV19 and TRBJ1-2; 9 positions agree with TRBD1. The TCR was taken from a woman in her thirties or forties in good health. Some clones in this sample may be carry-over from other donors' samples. Here the CDR3 DNA reads TGTGCCAGTAGTGCCCAGACAGGGGGAGTGTATGGCTACACCTTC. Protein: CASSAQTGGVYGYTF.